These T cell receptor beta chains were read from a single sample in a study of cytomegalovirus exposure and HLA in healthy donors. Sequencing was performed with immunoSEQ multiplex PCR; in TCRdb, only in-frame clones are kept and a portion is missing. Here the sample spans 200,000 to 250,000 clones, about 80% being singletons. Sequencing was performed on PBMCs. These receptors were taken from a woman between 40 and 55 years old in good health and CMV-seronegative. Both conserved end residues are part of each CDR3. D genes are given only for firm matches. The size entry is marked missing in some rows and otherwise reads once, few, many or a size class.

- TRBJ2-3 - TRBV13 CASSSRAASGTDTQYF TGTGCCAGCAGCTCGAGGGCCGCTAGCGGCACAGATACGCAGTATTTT
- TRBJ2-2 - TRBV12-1 CASSRTGGTGELFF TGTGCCAGCAGCCGGACAGGGGGCACCGGGGAGCTGTTTTTT
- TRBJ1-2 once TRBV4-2 CASGGVSDYGYTF TGTGCCAGCGGGGGGGTGAGTGACTATGGCTACACCTTC
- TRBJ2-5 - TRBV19 CASSETWGQETQYF TGTGCCAGTAGTGAGACATGGGGGCAGGAGACCCAGTACTTC
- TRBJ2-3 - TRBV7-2 CATEERNTDTQYF TGTGCCACCGAAGAGAGAAACACAGATACGCAGTATTTT
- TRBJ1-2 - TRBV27 CASSSGGNRVLVREGYTF TGTGCCAGCAGTTCGGGGGGTAACCGGGTCTTGGTTCGGGAGGGCTACACCTTC
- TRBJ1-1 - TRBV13 CASSPRRGEPEAFF TGTGCCAGCAGCCCACGCAGGGGAGAACCGGAAGCTTTCTTT
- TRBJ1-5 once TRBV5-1 CASSLAGLSNQPQHF TGCGCCAGCAGCTTGGCGGGATTGAGCAATCAGCCCCAGCATTTT
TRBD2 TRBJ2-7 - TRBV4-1 CASSQDPPLAGGSYEQYF TGCGCCAGCAGCCAAGATCCTCCCCTAGCGGGGGGTTCCTACGAGCAGTACTTC
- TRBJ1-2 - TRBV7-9 CATGGYTF TGTGCCACGGGGGGCTACACCTTC
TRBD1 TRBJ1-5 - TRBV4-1 CASSQETRGHQPQHF TGCGCCAGCAGCCAAGAAACCAGGGGGCATCAGCCCCAGCATTTT
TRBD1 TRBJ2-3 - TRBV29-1 CSVATGGRGDTQYF TGCAGCGTCGCTACAGGGGGCCGGGGTGATACGCAGTATTTT
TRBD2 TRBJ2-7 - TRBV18 CASSPPQGLAGYEQYF TGTGCCAGCTCACCTCCGCAGGGACTAGCGGGGTATGAGCAGTACTTC
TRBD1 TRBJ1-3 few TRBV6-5 CASSLAGQGGNTIYF TGTGCCAGCAGTCTCGCGGGACAGGGTGGAAACACCATATATTTT
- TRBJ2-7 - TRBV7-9 CSSSLKGDEQYF TGTTCCAGCAGCTTAAAGGGGGATGAGCAGTACTTC
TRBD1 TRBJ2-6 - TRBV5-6 CASSLGQGGANVLTF TGTGCCAGCAGCTTGGGACAGGGTGGGGCCAACGTCCTGACTTTC
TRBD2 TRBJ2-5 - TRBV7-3 CASSRGEQETQYF TGTGCCAGCAGCCGGGGGGAGCAAGAGACCCAGTACTTC
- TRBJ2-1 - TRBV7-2 CASSLAADFYNEQFF TGTGCCAGCAGCTTAGCGGCGGACTTCTACAATGAGCAGTTCTTC
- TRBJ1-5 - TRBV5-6 CASSLGRVGNQPQHF TGTGCCAGCAGCTTGGGCAGGGTCGGCAATCAGCCCCAGCATTTT
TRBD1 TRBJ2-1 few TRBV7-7 CASRHDRASYNEQFF TGTGCTAGCAGACACGACAGGGCCTCCTACAATGAGCAGTTCTTC
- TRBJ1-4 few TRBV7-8 CASSLNREGSEKLFF TGTGCCAGCAGCTTAAACCGAGAGGGCAGTGAAAAACTGTTTTTT
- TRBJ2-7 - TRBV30 CAWSFQGHEQYF TGTGCCTGGAGTTTCCAGGGTCACGAGCAGTACTTC
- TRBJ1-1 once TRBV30 CAWSYRASSWNTEAFF TGTGCCTGGAGTTACAGGGCTTCGAGCTGGAACACTGAAGCTTTCTTT
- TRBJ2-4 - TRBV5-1 CASGAFPGSSLPLAKNIQYF TGCGCCAGCGGGGCCTTCCCCGGGTCCTCCTTACCCCTAGCCAAAAACATTCAGTACTTC
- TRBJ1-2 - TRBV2 CARSEGYGYTF TGTGCCAGGTCGGAGGGCTATGGCTACACCTTC
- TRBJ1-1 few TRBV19 CASSTGLAEAFF TGTGCCAGTAGCACAGGGTTGGCTGAAGCTTTCTTT
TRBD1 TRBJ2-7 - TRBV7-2 CASSLGAGQGVFRDEQYF TGTGCCAGCAGCTTGGGGGCGGGACAGGGGGTTTTTCGGGACGAGCAGTACTTC
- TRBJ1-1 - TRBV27 CASSWGENTEAFF TGTGCCAGCAGCTGGGGGGAGAACACTGAAGCTTTCTTT
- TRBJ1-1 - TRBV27 CASSSLLGPGPTEAFF TGTGCCAGCAGTTCGCTTTTGGGTCCAGGGCCTACTGAAGCTTTCTTT
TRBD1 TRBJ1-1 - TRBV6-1 CASSEGQGYLDTEAFF TGTGCCAGCAGTGAAGGACAGGGCTATTTGGACACTGAAGCTTTCTTT
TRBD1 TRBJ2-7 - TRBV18 CASSPGTGAVEQYF TGTGCCAGCTCACCCGGGACAGGAGCAGTCGAGCAGTACTTC
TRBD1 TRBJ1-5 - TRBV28 CASSRDPGQGRTNQPQHF TGTGCCAGCAGTCGGGACCCGGGACAGGGGCGGACCAATCAGCCCCAGCATTTT
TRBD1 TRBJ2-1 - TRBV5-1 CASSLRQGVYNEQFF TGCGCCAGCAGCTTGCGTCAGGGGGTCTACAATGAGCAGTTCTTC
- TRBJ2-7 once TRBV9 CASSGGGAGPPYEQYF TGTGCCAGCAGCGGAGGCGGTGCGGGGCCCCCCTACGAGCAGTACTTC
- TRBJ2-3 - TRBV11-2 CASSLYPLQGTQYF TGTGCCAGCAGCTTGTACCCGCTACAGGGTACGCAGTATTTT
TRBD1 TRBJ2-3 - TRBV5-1 CASSLGTGRSTDTQYF TGCGCCAGCAGCTTGGGGACAGGGCGTAGCACAGATACGCAGTATTTT
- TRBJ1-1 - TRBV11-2 CASSLAGNTEAFF TGTGCCAGCAGCTTAGCAGGGAACACTGAAGCTTTCTTT
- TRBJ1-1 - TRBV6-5 CASSYSRRVLRTEAFF TGTGCCAGCAGTTACTCGCGCCGGGTTCTAAGAACTGAAGCTTTCTTT